This TCR beta chain appears in the sequencing data of a study of long-term antiretroviral therapy in people with HIV. Turning to the study itself: A decade or so separates the oldest specimens from the later 2015 immediate-ART recommendation.

V was trimmed by 2 bases and J by 5 bases, leaving 7 bases between them. The CDR3 runs to 12 residues. Germline CDR1 reads SGHVS; CDR2 reads FNYEAQ. At the survey level, the v3.0 immunoSEQ assay was run. Profiling relied on immunoSEQ multiplex PCR, and the TCRdb table lists in-frame clones only, not all of them. The profile shows over 30,000 clones, around 97% of them singletons. The chain employs TRBV7-6 and TRBJ2-7; no clear D gene. The TCR originated in a man aged 30 to 45 with HIV. Sequenced here: unsorted PBMCs, sampled 6.9 years after starting antiretroviral therapy. DNA for the CDR3: TGTGCCAGCAGCTTATTCCCGGACGAGCAGTACTTC. It specifies CASSLFPDEQYF. Based on the CDR3 plus reference TRBV7-6 and TRBJ2-7, the full variable domain is GAGVSQSPRYKVTKRGQDVALRCDPISGHVSLYWYRQALGQGPEFLTYFNYEAQQDKSGLPNDRFSAERPEGSISTLTIQRTEQRDSAMYRCASSLFPDEQYFGPGTRLTVT.